This passage covers 2 T cell receptor beta chains from one sample sequenced in a study of identical twins. MiXCR was run by TCRdb on the 5' RACE reads, yielding one entry per CDR3 protein. The sample includes approximately 620,000 distinct CDR3 sequences, 8.6% of them seen just once. The same data also went into a second study, on yellow fever vaccine responses in identical twins.

Sequenced: PBMCs. Receptors were obtained from a woman between 18 and 30 years old in good health.

This clonotype was detected a few times. The rearrangement links TRBV7-9 to TRBJ1-2; the D is unclear. The CDR3 loop spans 14 amino acids. V was cut by 0 bases and J by 1 base, with 6 bases left in between. CDR1 and CDR2 from the germline V gene are SEHNR and FQNEAQ (reference sequence). In DNA form, the CDR3 reads TGTGCCAGCAGCTTAGCAGCCCATAACTATGGCTACACCTTC. Its translation is CASSLAAHNYGYTF.

J is TRBJ2-3 and V is TRBV9; D may be TRBD2 (5 bases). Germline assignment: CDR1 SGDLS and CDR2 YYNGEE. V gave up 0 bases and J gave up 6 bases, with 17 bases separating them. The CDR3 has 16 residues. CDR3 amino acids: CASSVAWEPGMDTQYF. The CDR3 coding sequence is TGTGCCAGCAGCGTAGCCTGGGAACCCGGGATGGATACGCAGTATTTT.